This T cell receptor beta chain comes out of a study of HIV-infected patients and healthy controls. The repertoire came from unfractionated whole blood and reflected all unsorted peripheral T cells. Enrollment excluded donors with tumors, hepatitis B or C, or recent vaccination. Per the germline V gene, CDR1 is SEHNR and CDR2 is FQNEAQ (reference sequence). The J segment lost 4 bases and the V segment lost 5 bases, leaving 6 bases of the junction unmatched. The CDR3 is made up of 15 amino acids. This clonotype has ten or more counts. cDNA was made from about 480 ng RNA using alpha and beta constant primers. Using multiplexing indices, alpha and beta chain libraries were generated apart by chain-specific third strand synthesis. TCRdb independently ran MiXCR on the 5' RACE reads; one entry per CDR3 protein. Counted here are 9,500 to 15,000 distinct CDR3 sequences, about 9% occurring once; the ten biggest clones make up 20% to 25%.

Here the sequenced sample was blood, taken before antiretroviral therapy. This sequence was found in an adult with HIV infection. The donor label of this sample is uncertain. The V call is TRBV7-9, the J call TRBJ1-5, with 9 bases matching TRBD1. Here the CDR3 reads CASSQQGQGNQPQHF. In DNA, the CDR3 is TGTGCCAGCAGCCAGCAAGGACAGGGGAATCAGCCCCAGCATTTT. Full variable domain (rest looked up from reference TRBV7-9 and TRBJ1-5): DTGVSQNPRHKITKRGQNVTFRCDPISEHNRLYWYRQTLGQGPEFLTYFQNEAQLEKSRLLSDRFSAERPKGSFSTLEIQRTEQGDSAMYLCASSQQGQGNQPQHFGDGTRLSIL.